The source of this T cell receptor beta chain is a study of T-cell reconstitution after alpha-beta-depleted transplantation in children (dated by TCRdb to the mid-2010s). Study-level background: T-cell immune reconstitution after TCRalphabeta/CD19-depleted allogeneic hematopoietic cell transplantation in children was quantitatively tracked in the study by means of TCR repertoire profiling. Study-level results and caveats: The apparently early alphabetaT-cell count recovery about two months after transplant was reportedly dependent on only several hundred rapidly expanded clones derived from non-depleted graft cells. Over the following months the frequencies of hyperexpanded clones went down, and after one year T-cell counts and TCRbeta diversity were mostly credited to newly produced T cells. In some patients, high TCRbeta diversity at day 60 was attributed to recipient T cells and intrathymic progenitors that had survived conditioning.

The V end loses 3 bases and the J end loses 7 bases, and a stretch of 15 bases separates them. CDR1 KGHSH and CDR2 LQKENI are derived from the germline V gene. The CDR3 contains 14 residues, cysteine and phenylalanine counted. Solely the CDR3 DNA is kept, with 42 bases framed from the first base. Library construction relied on PCR. TCRdb lists the instrument as Illumina HiSeq 2500. To normalize quantification of the TCRbeta repertoire, the TCR libraries were built with molecular barcoding that relied on unique molecular identifiers. Through fastp at Q25 and MiXCR, TCRdb rebuilt clones from the public reads, retaining in-frame beta chains. One record per CDR3 amino acid sequence lists the most common genes and DNA. This sample is represented by hundreds of thousands of distinct CDR3 sequences; about 16% of them were singletons. The ten largest clones capture just under 30% of the sample. As to this clonotype: Its recognized antigen is unknown. The record has no base qualities; no much larger clone is one base away.

The treatment or condition label, as the study defines it: allogeneic hematopoietic cell transplantation with graft depleted of TCRalphabeta T cells and CD19 B cells. The children who served as transplant recipients had been given grafts of TCRalphabeta/CD19-depleted allogeneic hematopoietic cells. This sample comprised PBMCs, mostly from graft donor cells, obtained 360 days after TCRalphabeta/CD19-depleted stem cell transplant. The sequence came from a boy under three years old who had a stem cell transplant for Wiskott-Aldrich syndrome, so the T cells may come from the graft donor. The rearranged segments are TRBV18 and TRBJ2-5; no D gene is confidently identified. The CDR3 in this case is CASSPDLLIGTQYF. The DNA sequence is as follows: TGTGCCAGCTCACCGGACCTCCTGATAGGGACCCAGTACTTC. Outside the CDR3, residues come from the reference TRBV18 and TRBJ2-5 proteins, so the full variable domain is: NAGVMQNPRHLVRRRGQEARLRCSPMKGHSHVYWYRQLPEEGLKFMVYLQKENIIDESGMPKERFSAEFPKEGPSILRIQQVVRGDSAAYFCASSPDLLIGTQYFGPGTRLLVL.